This TCR beta chain was recovered during a study of shared clonotypes between healthy human individuals. General study findings and limits: Clonotype sharing among the donors was expected to vary with sequencing depth. Memory subsets generally showed smaller estimated richness than naive subsets did.

This table comes from immunoSEQ multiplex PCR, and its TCRdb copy is limited to in-frame clones, with some not included. The table includes roughly 2.5 million clones, about 92% detected once. With respect to this clone: Its antigen is still unknown.

J was trimmed by 3 bases and V by 3 bases; bases with no gene match: 5. There are 15 residues in the CDR3. Germline V lookup: CDR1 SGHNT, CDR2 YYREEE (reference sequence). The sequencing input was naive CD4+ T cells sorted from blood. Documented subset: CD45RA+ positively selected. The chain joins TRBV5-4 to TRBJ1-2; 10 bases line up with TRBD1. The receptor's source is a man between 18 and 29 years old in good health. The CDR3 protein is CASSSSGTGDYGYTF. DNA of the CDR3: TGTGCCAGCAGCTCGTCCGGGACAGGGGACTATGGCTACACCTTC.